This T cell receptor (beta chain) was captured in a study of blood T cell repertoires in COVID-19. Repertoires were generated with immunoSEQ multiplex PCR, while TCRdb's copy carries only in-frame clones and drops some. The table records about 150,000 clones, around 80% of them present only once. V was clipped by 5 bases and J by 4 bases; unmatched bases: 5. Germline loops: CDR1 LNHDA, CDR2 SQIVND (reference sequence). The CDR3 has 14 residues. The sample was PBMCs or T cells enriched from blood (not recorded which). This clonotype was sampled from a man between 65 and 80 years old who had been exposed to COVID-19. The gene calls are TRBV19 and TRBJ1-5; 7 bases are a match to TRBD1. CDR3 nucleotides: TGTGCCAGTAGTCAGGGGGTAGGGAATCAGCCCCAGCATTTT. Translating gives CASSQGVGNQPQHF.